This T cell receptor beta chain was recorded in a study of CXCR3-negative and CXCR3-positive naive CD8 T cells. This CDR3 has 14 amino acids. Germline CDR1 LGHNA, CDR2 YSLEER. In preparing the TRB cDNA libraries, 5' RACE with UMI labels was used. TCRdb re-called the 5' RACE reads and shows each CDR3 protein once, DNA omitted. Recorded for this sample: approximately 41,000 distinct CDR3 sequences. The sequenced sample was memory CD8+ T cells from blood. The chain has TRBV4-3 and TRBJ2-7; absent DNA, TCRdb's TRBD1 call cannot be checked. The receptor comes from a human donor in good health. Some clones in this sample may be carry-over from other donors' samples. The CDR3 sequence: CASSQQRTSYEQYF.